Shown below are 14 T cell receptor beta chains from a single sample sequenced in a study of blood T cell repertoires in COVID-19. TCRdb's table, derived via immunoSEQ multiplex PCR, lists solely in-frame clones and lacks some. This sample has over 250,000 clones, with 70% to 90% found just once. Input material: peripheral blood. The origin of the receptors is a man aged 45 to 65 with active or convalescent COVID-19.

This clone was seen only once. The V and J genes are TRBV6-6 and TRBJ2-1; TRBD2 aligns across 8 bases. This CDR3 region has 15 residues. With 7 bases clipped from V and 7 bases from J, the junction kept 12 bases outside the gene matches. Germline V gives CDR1 MNHNY, CDR2 SVGAGI (reference sequence). The CDR3 sequence is CASTDRNSGINEQFF. The DNA of the CDR3 is TGTGCCAGCACCGACAGGAATAGCGGGATAAATGAGCAGTTCTTC.

The gene calls are TRBV20-1 and TRBJ2-1; TRBD2 is a possible D gene (5 bases). The CDR3 runs 15 residues. The V end lost 3 bases, the J end lost 0 bases, and 12 bases lay between the germline ends. CDR1 and CDR2 from the germline V gene are DFQATT and SNEGSKA (reference sequence). The CDR3 nucleotides are TGCAGTGCTAGTCCGGGGTTCGGCTCCTACAATGAGCAGTTCTTC. As protein: CSASPGFGSYNEQFF.

This clone was recorded once. The V and J genes are TRBV28 and TRBJ2-3, with 11 nucleotides matching TRBD2. Germline assignment: CDR1 MDHEN and CDR2 SYDVKM. The length of the CDR3 is 16 residues. With V trimmed by 6 bases and J by 5 bases, 10 bases remained unmatched. The DNA for the CDR3 is TGTGCCAGCAGCTCCCGACTAGCGGGAATTATAGATACGCAGTATTTT. Residues: CASSSRLAGIIDTQYF.

The chain is built from TRBV6-5 and TRBJ2-1, with D uncertain. The CDR3 sequence is 13 residues long. V shed 7 bases and J shed 2 bases, with 9 bases lying between them. Per germline, CDR1 MNHEY and CDR2 SVGAGI. CDR3 region: CASTNGAYNEQFF. The CDR3 region has the DNA TGTGCCAGCACTAACGGAGCCTACAATGAGCAGTTCTTC.

This clone has a handful of counts. This chain links TRBV19 with TRBJ2-2, with TRBD1 matching over 8 bases. The CDR3 length is 13 residues. Unmatched junction bases numbered 2, after V lost 6 bases and J lost 5 bases. CDR1 LNHDA and CDR2 SQIVND come from the germline V gene (reference sequence). The CDR3 spells CASSRTGTGELFF. As DNA, the CDR3 is TGTGCCAGTAGCCGGACAGGGACCGGGGAGCTGTTTTTT.

The J gene is TRBJ2-4, the V gene TRBV4-3, with D perhaps TRBD1 (5 bases). V dropped 0 bases and J dropped 3 bases, with 18 bases sitting between them. Germline-derived CDR1 and CDR2 are LGHNA and YSLEER. This CDR3 is 18 amino acids long. This CDR3 reads CASSQDPSIGAIKNIQYF. The CDR3 DNA is TGCGCCAGCAGCCAAGATCCATCTATTGGGGCCATCAAAAACATTCAGTACTTC.

As to this clone: Within the sample, other DNA sequences also encode this same CDR3. The chain uses TRBV24-1 and TRBJ2-1; D possibly corresponds to TRBD2 (6 bases). Germline V gives CDR1 KGHDR, CDR2 SFDVKD. Between the trimmed V and J ends, which lost 6 bases and 7 bases, there was a span of 6 bases. The CDR3 runs 11 residues. The DNA of the CDR3 is TGTGCCACCAGTCGGGGGAATGAGCAGTTCTTC. Amino acid sequence: CATSRGNEQFF.

The CDR3 loop is CATSDFEGAGQETQYF. As DNA, the CDR3 is TGTGCCACCAGTGATTTCGAGGGGGCCGGACAAGAGACCCAGTACTTC. The chain links TRBV24-1 to TRBJ2-5; 7 nucleotides align to TRBD1. Losses at the gene ends were 1 base for V and 2 bases for J; bases not matched to a gene: 6. This CDR3 region has 16 residues. Germline loops: CDR1 KGHDR, CDR2 SFDVKD.

This chain connects TRBV7-8 to TRBJ2-7; 8 bases are shared with TRBD1. This CDR3 is built from 15 residues. Germline trimming cut 2 bases from V and 4 bases from J; bases unmatched to any gene: 7. CDR1 is SGHVS, CDR2 FQNEAQ, per germline. The CDR3 region is CASSLNRDRPYEQYF. The CDR3 nucleotides read TGTGCCAGCAGCTTAAACCGGGACAGGCCTTACGAGCAGTACTTC.

This sequence joins TRBV28 and TRBJ1-2, with D perhaps TRBD1 (5 bases). CDR3 size: 14 residues. The germline gives CDR1 MDHEN, CDR2 SYDVKM. V was shortened by 1 base and J by 4 bases, with 10 bases between the two germline ends. As DNA, the CDR3 is TGTGCCAGCAGTTTATCAGGGATCTTCTATGGCTACACCTTC. Translated, it gives CASSLSGIFYGYTF.

The rearrangement links TRBV12-3 or TRBV12-4 to TRBJ1-5; D not resolved. The CDR3 length is 13 residues. With 0 bases removed from V and 6 bases from J, the gap between germline ends came to 6 bases. The CDR3 reads CASSLALSQPQHF. The CDR3 region has the DNA TGTGCCAGCAGTTTAGCGCTAAGTCAGCCCCAGCATTTT.

The CDR3 coding sequence is TGTGCCAGCAGTGAGGATCAAGGACAGGCTTTCTTT. Translation gives CASSEDQGQAFF. V gene TRBV2 combines with J gene TRBJ1-1; TRBD1 might be the D (6 bases). CDR3 size: 12 residues. Trimming took off 3 bases at V and 11 bases at J, with 13 bases between the two ends. Germline CDR1 is SNHLY and CDR2 is FYNNEI.

This chain uses TRBV5-1 with TRBJ2-2; TRBD1 is a possible D gene (5 bases). The germline V gene encodes CDR1 SGHRS and CDR2 YFSETQ. This CDR3 is 14 amino acids long. V shed 4 bases and J shed 1 base, with 8 bases lying between them. The CDR3 loop reads CASSPQGNTGELFF. CDR3 bases: TGCGCCAGCAGCCCTCAGGGGAACACCGGGGAGCTGTTTTTT.

This clone appeared a single time. The CDR3 loop is CASSPWGGTEAFF. The CDR3, as DNA: TGTGCCAGCAGCCCATGGGGGGGGACTGAAGCTTTCTTT. This chain uses TRBV5-5 with TRBJ1-1, with D possibly being TRBD1 (5 bases). V dropped 4 bases and J dropped 5 bases, with 12 bases sitting between them. CDR3 length: 13 residues. The germline gives CDR1 SGHKS, CDR2 YYEKEE (reference sequence).